This T cell receptor (beta chain) was profiled in a study of cytomegalovirus exposure and HLA in healthy donors. 60 Vbeta and 13 Jbeta primers were used in PCR. Only in-frame clones appear in the TCRdb table, and some are missing; sequencing was by immunoSEQ multiplex PCR. The sample includes about 200,000 clones, roughly 13% of them seen just once. The source material was PBMCs. This receptor was identified in a man aged 45-65 years in good health and CMV-seropositive.

The DNA of the CDR3 is TGTGCCAGCAGTGAAGACAGGATTGGGTCCGGGGAGCTGTTTTTT. Protein product: CASSEDRIGSGELFF. The chain has TRBV6-1 and TRBJ2-2, with D perhaps matching TRBD1 (5 bases). The CDR3 runs to 15 residues. Germline lookup yields CDR1 MNHNS and CDR2 SASEGT. The V end lost 1 base, the J end lost 6 bases, and 12 bases lay between the germline ends.